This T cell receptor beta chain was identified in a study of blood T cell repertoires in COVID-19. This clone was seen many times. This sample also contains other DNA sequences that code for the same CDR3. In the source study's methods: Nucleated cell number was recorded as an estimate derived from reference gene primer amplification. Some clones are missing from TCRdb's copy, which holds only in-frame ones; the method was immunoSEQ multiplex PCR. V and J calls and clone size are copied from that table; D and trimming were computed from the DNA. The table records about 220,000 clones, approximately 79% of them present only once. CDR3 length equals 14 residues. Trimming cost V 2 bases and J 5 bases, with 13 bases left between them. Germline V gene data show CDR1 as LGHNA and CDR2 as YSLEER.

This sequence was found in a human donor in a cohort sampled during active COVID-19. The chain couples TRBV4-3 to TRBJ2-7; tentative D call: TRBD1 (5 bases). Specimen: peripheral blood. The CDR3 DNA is TGCGCCAGCAGCCAAAGGCAGGGCAGCCACGAGCAGTACTTC. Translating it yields CASSQRQGSHEQYF.